This T cell receptor beta chain stems from a study of blood T cell repertoires in COVID-19. About the research overall: PBMCs, B-cell-depleted T cells, or T cells provided the cDNA or gDNA that made up the material.

Losses at the gene ends were 3 bases for V and 6 bases for J; bases not matched to a gene: 4. The CDR3 is made up of 15 amino acids. Germline V CDR1 and CDR2: MNHEY, SMNVEV (reference sequence). Authors' methods: Using reference gene primer amplification, nucleated cell counts were estimated. The assay was immunoSEQ multiplex PCR, and TCRdb's table has in-frame clones only and misses some. The V and J calls and clone size come from that table; D and trimming were worked out from the DNA. The top ten hold about 6% of the sample, which has roughly 200,000 clones, about 86% seen once. This receptor was identified in a man between 60 and 75 years old who had recovered from COVID-19. The sample comprised peripheral blood. This chain joins TRBV27 and TRBJ1-6, with 8 nucleotides matching TRBD1. The CDR3 loop reads CASSFFGQGNSPLHF. In DNA form, the CDR3 reads TGTGCCAGCAGTTTTTTTGGACAGGGTAATTCACCCCTCCACTTT.